This TCR beta chain originates from a study of blood T cell repertoires in COVID-19. Study at large: Acute and convalescent COVID-19 specimens originated in the United States, Italy and Spain. Sources were T cells, B-cell-depleted T cells, or PBMCs; the material itself was cDNA or gDNA.

In the original analysis: Estimation of nucleated cell counts was performed using reference gene primer amplification. Here immunoSEQ multiplex PCR was the method, and the copy in TCRdb shows in-frame clones only, minus some. For V, J and clone size, that table is used; D and trimming come from the DNA. The table has 97,000 or so clones, about nine tenths seen once. The CDR3 has 17 amino acids. Trimming took 5 bases from V and 1 from J, leaving 18 bases between them. The germline gives CDR1 SGHNT, CDR2 YENEEA. The chain uses TRBV11-3 and TRBJ2-1; D is perhaps TRBD2 (6 bases). This TCR came from a man in his 60s with acute or convalescent COVID-19. What was sequenced was peripheral blood. CDR3 loop: CASSPDGAGLSYNEQFF. In nucleotides, the CDR3 is TGTGCCAGCAGCCCGGATGGGGCCGGACTATCCTACAATGAGCAGTTCTTC.